This is a list of T cell receptor beta chains from one sample in a study of blood T cell repertoires in COVID-19. The table came from immunoSEQ multiplex PCR; TCRdb's copy has only in-frame clones and leaves some out. The sample records fewer than 95,000 clones, about 74% being singletons. Material for sequencing was peripheral blood. The receptors come from a man aged 65 to 85 with COVID-19, enrolled during active disease. Each CDR3 is given with its conserved first and last residue. Fields, in order: clone size, J gene, V gene, D gene, CDR3 DNA, CDR3 protein. The D gene is left open where the match is weak. The listing skips clone size in some rows; elsewhere it reads once, few, many or a size class.

clone size: once; J gene: TRBJ1-6; V gene: TRBV7-9; D gene: NA; CDR3 DNA: TGTGCCAGCCGGACAGACCTTGAGAATTCACCCCTCCACTTT; CDR3 protein: CASRTDLENSPLHF
clone size: NA; J gene: TRBJ1-3; V gene: TRBV4-1; D gene: NA; CDR3 DNA: TGCGCCAGCAGCCAGAGAACTACAGGGAGCTCTGGAAACACCATATATTTT; CDR3 protein: CASSQRTTGSSGNTIYF
clone size: NA; J gene: TRBJ2-7; V gene: TRBV28; D gene: NA; CDR3 DNA: TGTGCCAGCAGTCCCCAGGTGACACTTGAGCAGTACTTC; CDR3 protein: CASSPQVTLEQYF
clone size: NA; J gene: TRBJ2-2; V gene: TRBV7-3; D gene: TRBD2; CDR3 DNA: TGTGCCAGCAGCTCCCCCCGAGCTAGCGGGAGCGGGGAGCTGTTTTTT; CDR3 protein: CASSSPRASGSGELFF
clone size: NA; J gene: TRBJ2-6; V gene: TRBV19; D gene: NA; CDR3 DNA: TGTGCCAGTAGCCGGGGACTTACCTCTGGGGCCAACGTCCTGACTTTC; CDR3 protein: CASSRGLTSGANVLTF
clone size: NA; J gene: TRBJ2-3; V gene: TRBV7-2; D gene: TRBD2; CDR3 DNA: TGTGCCAGCAGCTTAGCCGACGGACTAGCGGGAGTCGGTGATACGCAGTATTTT; CDR3 protein: CASSLADGLAGVGDTQYF
clone size: NA; J gene: TRBJ2-5; V gene: TRBV7-2; D gene: NA; CDR3 DNA: TGTGCCAGCAGCTTAGCTGCGGGTAGGGAGACCCAGTACTTC; CDR3 protein: CASSLAAGRETQYF
clone size: NA; J gene: TRBJ2-7; V gene: TRBV7-2; D gene: NA; CDR3 DNA: TGTGCCAGCAGCCGGGTCGGGGTACGGGAAGGTTTCGAGCAGTACTTC; CDR3 protein: CASSRVGVREGFEQYF
clone size: NA; J gene: TRBJ2-5; V gene: TRBV15; D gene: TRBD2; CDR3 DNA: TGTGCCACCAGCAGAAGGCGGGAGGGGGAGACCCAGTACTTC; CDR3 protein: CATSRRREGETQYF
clone size: once; J gene: TRBJ2-6; V gene: TRBV9; D gene: NA; CDR3 DNA: TGTGCCAGCAGCGCCCAGGGGGGTGGGGCCAACGTCCTGACTTTC; CDR3 protein: CASSAQGGGANVLTF
clone size: few; J gene: TRBJ2-5; V gene: TRBV4-1; D gene: NA; CDR3 DNA: TGCGCCAGCAGCACCCGTTCGTGGAGGGCTACTATAGAGACCCAGTACTTC; CDR3 protein: CASSTRSWRATIETQYF
clone size: NA; J gene: TRBJ1-5; V gene: TRBV5-1; D gene: NA; CDR3 DNA: TGCGCCAGCAGCTTGGGAGGGCCGAAACAGCCCCAGCATTTT; CDR3 protein: CASSLGGPKQPQHF
clone size: NA; J gene: TRBJ2-5; V gene: TRBV27; D gene: TRBD2; CDR3 DNA: TGTGCCAGCAGTTTATCTGTAGCGGGAGTGTTGGAGACCCAGTACTTC; CDR3 protein: CASSLSVAGVLETQYF
clone size: NA; J gene: TRBJ1-1; V gene: TRBV7-2; D gene: NA; CDR3 DNA: TGTGCCAGCAGCGCCCAGGGCCCTAACACTGAAGCTTTCTTT; CDR3 protein: CASSAQGPNTEAFF
clone size: few; J gene: TRBJ1-1; V gene: TRBV11-3; D gene: NA; CDR3 DNA: TGTGCCAGCAGCGATGGAGGCGTACGGGGAGACACTGAAGCTTTCTTT; CDR3 protein: CASSDGGVRGDTEAFF
clone size: NA; J gene: TRBJ1-4; V gene: TRBV27; D gene: NA; CDR3 DNA: TGTGCCAGCAGCCTCACCCCGAAGACAGAAGCAAATAAAAAAGCAACTAATGAAAAACTGTTTTTT; CDR3 protein: CASSLTPKTEANKKATNEKLFF
clone size: NA; J gene: TRBJ1-1; V gene: TRBV19; D gene: NA; CDR3 DNA: TGTGCCAGTAGTATAGGGGGGAGGATCGCGAACACTGAAGCTTTCTTT; CDR3 protein: CASSIGGRIANTEAFF
clone size: once; J gene: TRBJ2-2; V gene: TRBV5-4; D gene: TRBD1; CDR3 DNA: TGTGCCAGCAGCCCCTTGGGGACAGGGGGTTACGGGGAGCTGTTTTTT; CDR3 protein: CASSPLGTGGYGELFF
clone size: NA; J gene: TRBJ2-1; V gene: TRBV11-1; D gene: NA; CDR3 DNA: TGTGCCAGCAGCTTATTCGGGCTAGCCCGAGTTGAGCAGTTCTTC; CDR3 protein: CASSLFGLARVEQFF
clone size: few; J gene: TRBJ1-5; V gene: TRBV19; D gene: NA; CDR3 DNA: TGTGCCAGTAGTATGGGGCAGGGGAACAGGAAAAATCAGCCCCAGCATTTT; CDR3 protein: CASSMGQGNRKNQPQHF
clone size: few; J gene: TRBJ2-3; V gene: TRBV27; D gene: NA; CDR3 DNA: TGTGCCAGCAGCTTGGGACAAACTAGCACAGATACGCAGTATTTT; CDR3 protein: CASSLGQTSTDTQYF
clone size: few; J gene: TRBJ2-7; V gene: TRBV7-6; D gene: TRBD2; CDR3 DNA: TGTGCCAGCAGCTTATATGCTAGCGGGAGTGGCTACGAGCAGTACTTC; CDR3 protein: CASSLYASGSGYEQYF
clone size: NA; J gene: TRBJ1-6; V gene: TRBV10-3; D gene: NA; CDR3 DNA: TGTGCCATCAGTCTCGGAGACAGTAATTCACCCCTCCACTTT; CDR3 protein: CAISLGDSNSPLHF